This T cell receptor (beta chain) originates from a study of T cells in Graves' hyperthyroidism and ophthalmopathy. Findings and limits, study-wide: From stable hyperthyroidism, ophthalmopathy was set apart by a 13 V-J model. Most thyroid clonotypes with frequency above 0.001 were detected in blood.

The CDR3 length is 12 residues. Trimming shortened V by 4 bases and J by 5 bases, and 8 bases separated the two germline ends. Per the germline V gene, CDR1 is SGHTA and CDR2 is FQGNSA. This clonotype has a count of ten or more. What it recognizes is unknown. The source material, RNA transcripts, was used to amplify TCR beta CDR3 regions. First-round RT-PCR targeting the TCR CDR3 was performed with the HTBI primer set. TCRdb itself ran the multiplex PCR reads through MiXCR, one entry per CDR3 protein. The sample has around 300,000 distinct CDR3 sequences, roughly 13% seen once; the top ten hold 30% to 40%. Patients were excluded because of uncontrolled infection, other autoimmune disease, pregnancy or lactation.

This TCR was recovered from a woman in her thirties or forties with Graves' ophthalmopathy. The chain employs TRBV7-2 and TRBJ1-1; no firm D call. Sequenced: blood. The CDR3 DNA reads as TGTGCCAGCAGCTCAAAATGGACTGAAGCTTTCTTT. Protein product: CASSSKWTEAFF.